A single sample is the source of the 5 T cell receptor beta chains below, sequenced in a study of OX40 agonist ivuxolimab in advanced cancers. TCRdb keeps only in-frame clones here, not all; method: immunoSEQ multiplex PCR. In the table there are 75,000 to 80,000 clones, about nine tenths of which are singletons. Sequenced here: CD4+ or CD8+ T cells sorted from blood, sampled in a trial of the OX40 agonist ivuxolimab. All receptors come from an adult with an advanced solid tumor such as melanoma, head and neck, liver or kidney cancer.

In its sample, this clone was seen a few times. The chain joins TRBV29-1 to TRBJ1-1, with 8 bases lining up with TRBD1. The CDR3 is made up of 12 amino acids. The V gene's germline CDR1 is SQVTM and CDR2 ANQGSEA. Losses at the gene ends were 8 bases for V and 4 bases for J; bases not matched to a gene: 6. This chain's CDR3 is CSLDRGGTEAFF. The CDR3 nucleotides are TGCAGCTTAGACAGGGGTGGCACTGAAGCTTTCTTT.

V usage is TRBV4-2 and J usage is TRBJ2-3; no clear D gene. Trimming pared 10 bases from V and 2 bases from J, leaving 7 bases between. The CDR3 spans 11 residues. Per the germline V gene, CDR1 is LGHNA and CDR2 is YNFKEQ. DNA of the CDR3: TGTGCCACGCTTTCCACAGATACGCAGTATTTT. Its protein product is CATLSTDTQYF.

This chain uses TRBV30 with TRBJ2-7; 8 nucleotides match TRBD1. V dropped 2 bases and J dropped 2; count of bases not matched to a gene: 2. This CDR3 region has 13 residues. Germline CDR1 is GTSNPN and CDR2 is SVGIG (reference sequence). The chain's CDR3 is CAWSKQGAYEQYF. The CDR3 coding sequence is TGTGCCTGGAGTAAACAGGGGGCCTACGAGCAGTACTTC.

This chain connects TRBV11-2 to TRBJ2-3; D remains ambiguous. This CDR3 spans 13 amino acids. Germline values: CDR1 SGHAT, CDR2 FQNNGV. V was shortened by 4 bases and J by 8 bases, with 13 bases between the two germline ends. The CDR3 bases are TGTGCCAGCAGCTCGGAACTTTTCGGTACGCAGTATTTT. Translating gives CASSSELFGTQYF.

This sequence joins TRBV5-1 and TRBJ2-7; TRBD2 aligns across 12 bases. Germline V lookup: CDR1 SGHRS, CDR2 YFSETQ. V trimming: 4 bases; J trimming: 2 bases; junction bases outside the gene matches: 4. The CDR3 spans 15 residues. The CDR3 region has the DNA TGCGCCAGCAGCACGGGACTAGCGGGTCCCTACGAGCAGTACTTC. It yields the protein CASSTGLAGPYEQYF.